The next 29 T cell receptor beta chains were all read from a single sample in a study of metastatic and nonmetastatic thyroid tumors. TCRdb re-called the PCR reads via MiXCR. The table lists just over 40,000 clones, about an eighth of them singletons. Prior to thyroid surgery, none of the patients had received any treatment. Sequencing was performed on blood. The receptors were gathered from a female donor with papillary thyroid cancer or a benign thyroid nodule (not recorded which). Some clones in this sample may be carry-over from other donors' samples.

This clone was seen repeatedly, ten times or more. The DNA is left out, because the CDR3 cannot be placed on it with certainty; the CDR3 is given as TCRdb lists it. The chain combines TRBV18 with TRBJ1-4; TRBD1, the table's D call, was not compared with the DNA. The CDR3 is 13 residues long, counting both termini. Germline V CDR1 and CDR2: KGHSH, LQKENI. CDR3 protein: CASSPPSGQVLFF.

This clone was seen a single time. Mismatch with germline at one junction end may stem from a read error. The chain couples TRBV3-1 to TRBJ2-1, with 12 bases aligning to TRBD2. The germline V gene encodes CDR1 LGHDT and CDR2 YNNKEL (reference sequence). This CDR3 spans 16 amino acids. CDR3 residues: CASSLRGRLAGDEHFF. CDR3 DNA: TGTGCCAGCAGCCTCCGGGGGAGACTAGCGGGAGATGAGCATTTCTTC.

This clone was picked up many times. The chain couples TRBV7-2 to TRBJ1-6; D is unclear. Germline V gene lookup returns CDR1 SGHTA and CDR2 FQGNSA. The CDR3 has 15 residues. Deletions cut 1 base from V and 9 bases from J, with 13 bases between. The CDR3 loop reads CASSLGAVSSSPLHF. The CDR3 DNA follows: TGTGCCAGCAGCTTAGGGGCCGTATCTAGTTCACCCCTCCACTTT. The variable domain in full, with the rest retrieved from reference TRBV7-2 and TRBJ1-6, is GAGVSQSPSNKVTEKGKDVELRCDPISGHTALYWYRQSLGQGLEFLIYFQGNSAPDKSGLPSDRFSAERTGGSVSTLTIQRTQQEDSAVYLCASSLGAVSSSPLHFGNGTRLTVT.

This clone was detected a few times. This chain's CDR3 is CARKGGRKYNEQFF. For the CDR3, the DNA is TGTGCCAGAAAGGGCGGGAGGAAATACAATGAGCAGTTCTTC. The chain carries TRBV27 and TRBJ2-1, with 8 bases identical to TRBD2. The CDR3 is 14 amino acids. CDR1 and CDR2 from the germline V gene are MNHEY and SMNVEV (reference sequence). V dropped 9 bases and J dropped 4; count of bases not matched to a gene: 8.

This clone was counted ten times or more. The V call is TRBV18, the J call TRBJ2-7; D unclear. Per the germline V gene, CDR1 is KGHSH and CDR2 is LQKENI. V was pared by 2 bases and J by 0 bases, with 14 bases between. There are 16 residues in the CDR3. The CDR3 nucleotides read TGTGCCAGCTCACCAGGAGCTAGGCGCGACTCCTACGAGCAGTACTTC. This codes for CASSPGARRDSYEQYF. Supplemented by reference TRBV18 and TRBJ2-7, the full variable domain reads NAGVMQNPRHLVRRRGQEARLRCSPMKGHSHVYWYRQLPEEGLKFMVYLQKENIIDESGMPKERFSAEFPKEGPSILRIQQVVRGDSAAYFCASSPGARRDSYEQYFGPGTRLTVT.

This clone was recorded a few times. A much larger clone sits a single nucleotide away, making a read error possible. V and J are TRBV27 and TRBJ1-1; D perhaps matches TRBD1 (5 bases). CDR3 length: 11 amino acids. Trimming took 7 bases from V and 3 from J, leaving 6 bases between them. Germline lookup yields CDR1 MNHEY and CDR2 SMNVEV (reference sequence). CDR3 DNA: TGTGCCAGCATACAGGACACTGAAGCTTTCTTT. This translates into CASIQDTEAFF.

The table lists this clone with many counts. The genes are TRBV4-1 and TRBJ1-3; D remains unclear. Trimming cost V 5 bases and J 4 bases, with 15 bases left between them. This CDR3 contains 15 residues. Germline V lookup: CDR1 MGHRA, CDR2 YSYEKL. The CDR3 is CASSASTTRGNTIYF. As DNA, the CDR3 is TGCGCCAGCAGCGCCAGCACTACGAGGGGAAACACCATATATTTT.

This sequence joins TRBV6-8 and TRBJ2-7; perhaps TRBD2 as D (5 bases). The CDR3 sequence is 12 residues long. Germline V gives CDR1 MNHGY, CDR2 SAAAGT. V was cut by 6 bases and J by 5 bases, with 11 bases left in between. This CDR3 is CASRAGFDEQYF. The CDR3 nucleotides read TGTGCCAGCAGGGCGGGTTTCGACGAGCAGTACTTC.

This clone was picked up many times. The chain recombines TRBV30 with TRBJ2-2; 7 positions match TRBD1. The CDR3 covers 13 residues. The germline V gene has CDR1 GTSNPN and CDR2 SVGIG (reference sequence). The J segment lost 2 bases and the V segment lost 7 bases, leaving 4 bases of the junction unmatched. Written as DNA, the CDR3 is TGTGCCTACCGGGACAGTAACACCGGGGAGCTGTTTTTT. This codes for CAYRDSNTGELFF.

This clone was seen many times. With a much larger clone just one base away, this may be a read error. This same CDR3 is encoded by further DNA sequences in the sample. The gene calls are TRBV6-1 and TRBJ2-2; the D gene could be TRBD1 or TRBD2 (6 bases each). Trimming cost V 7 bases and J 3 bases, with 12 bases left between them. Per germline, CDR1 MNHNS and CDR2 SASEGT. The CDR3 length is 14 residues. CDR3 amino acids: CASTGGTYTGELFF. The CDR3 region has the DNA TGTGCCAGCACCGGCGGGACATACACCGGGGAGCTGTTTTTT.

This clone was observed a few times. This chain links TRBV9 with TRBJ2-3; D is possibly TRBD1 (6 bases). The CDR3 is made up of 15 amino acids. V lost 0 bases, J lost 0 bases, and 8 bases lay in between. Germline loops: CDR1 SGDLS, CDR2 YYNGEE. The CDR3: CASSVVQGSTDTQYF. The CDR3 DNA reads TGTGCCAGCAGCGTAGTCCAGGGGAGCACAGATACGCAGTATTTT.

V and J are TRBV6-2 or TRBV6-3 and TRBJ2-1; 8 bases are shared with TRBD1. This CDR3 contains 14 residues. V dropped 4 bases and J dropped 7; count of bases not matched to a gene: 6. Germline CDR1 reads MNHEY; CDR2 reads SVGEGT. CDR3: CASSWTGPQNEQFF. The CDR3 DNA follows: TGTGCCAGCAGTTGGACAGGGCCTCAGAATGAGCAGTTCTTC.

This clone was seen ten or more times. The J gene is TRBJ2-5, the V gene TRBV7-2, with 7 positions matching TRBD2. V shed 0 bases and J 5 bases; nucleotides not matched to a gene: 15. Germline assignment: CDR1 SGHTA and CDR2 FQGNSA. The CDR3 covers 18 residues. The CDR3 DNA sequence: TGTGCCAGCAGCTTAGCGCTTTATGGGCGGGAGCTGGGGGAGACCCAGTACTTC. This gives the protein CASSLALYGRELGETQYF. The whole variable domain, filled in from reference TRBV7-2 and TRBJ2-5, reads GAGVSQSPSNKVTEKGKDVELRCDPISGHTALYWYRQSLGQGLEFLIYFQGNSAPDKSGLPSDRFSAERTGGSVSTLTIQRTQQEDSAVYLCASSLALYGRELGETQYFGPGTRLLVL.

This clone was observed many times. V gene TRBV6-6 combines with J gene TRBJ2-7; 11 nucleotides line up with TRBD2. The CDR3 is made up of 14 amino acids. CDR1 MNHNY and CDR2 SVGAGI come from the germline V gene (reference sequence). V shed 0 bases and J 7 bases; nucleotides not matched to a gene: 2. The CDR3 here is CASSYSTSGTEQYF. The CDR3 coding sequence is TGTGCCAGCAGTTACTCGACTAGCGGGACTGAGCAGTACTTC.

The sample holds a few counts of this clone. This chain links TRBV7-2 with TRBJ2-5; TRBD1 might be the D (5 bases). Looked up from germline, CDR1 is SGHTA and CDR2 is FQGNSA. The CDR3 sequence is 14 residues long. V was cut by 7 bases and J by 7 bases, with 19 bases left in between. CDR3: CASTLGVPSGTQYF. In DNA, the CDR3 is TGTGCCAGCACGTTAGGGGTCCCGTCGGGGACCCAGTACTTC.

Points on this clone: Its ends do not fully match the called genes, so a read error is possible. The V gene is TRBV5-1, the J gene TRBJ2-3; 9 bases align to TRBD2. The CDR3 spans 16 residues. CDR1 SGHRS and CDR2 YFSETQ come from the germline V gene. CDR3 sequence (DNA): TGCTCCAGCAGCTCAGGGATTAGCGGGAGTCCAGATACGCAGTATTTT. It codes for CSSSSGISGSPDTQYF.

This clone was seen at least ten times. The same CDR3 can be traced to other DNA sequences in this sample. V is TRBV24-1 and J is TRBJ2-5; tentative D call: TRBD2 (6 bases). Germline V gives CDR1 KGHDR, CDR2 SFDVKD. V dropped 1 base and J dropped 7 bases, with 12 bases sitting between them. The CDR3 covers 14 residues. The DNA of the CDR3 is TGTGCCACCAGTGATTTAGGAGGGGCCGGGACCCAGTACTTC. This encodes CATSDLGGAGTQYF.

There are many counts of this clone. The rearrangement joins TRBV20-1 to TRBJ1-4; 7 bases match TRBD1. Germline values: CDR1 DFQATT, CDR2 SNEGSKA (reference sequence). This CDR3 comprises 16 residues. The V segment lost 1 base and the J segment 4 bases; nucleotides outside the gene matches: 9. The CDR3 DNA reads TGCAGTGCTAGAGGGTCGGACGGGACAGTTAATGAAAAACTGTTTTTT. It codes for CSARGSDGTVNEKLFF.

The table lists this clone with many counts. The rearrangement uses TRBV20-1 and TRBJ2-7, with 7 bases that match TRBD2. Germline V gene lookup returns CDR1 DFQATT and CDR2 SNEGSKA (reference sequence). J lost 5 bases, V lost 0 bases, and 10 bases had no gene match. The CDR3 covers 15 residues. The CDR3, as DNA: TGCAGTGCTAGAGATCCGTGGTTACTAGCGCACGAGCAGTACTTC. Protein: CSARDPWLLAHEQYF.

The table lists this clone with many counts. The chain employs TRBV4-3 and TRBJ2-5; D remains unclear. The CDR3 is made up of 15 amino acids. V was clipped by 0 bases and J by 5 bases, with 13 bases between them. CDR1 and CDR2 (germline): LGHNA, YSLEER. DNA for the CDR3: TGCGCCAGCAGCCAAGACTATGAGGCCTTGGAGACCCAGTACTTC. It encodes CASSQDYEALETQYF.

This clone has ten or more counts. The chain has TRBV28 and TRBJ1-5; the D gene is possibly TRBD1 (6 bases). This CDR3 comprises 16 residues. V lost 3 bases and J 1 base, leaving 13 bases between the germline ends. Germline CDR1 is MDHEN and CDR2 is SYDVKM. CDR3 DNA sequence: TGTGCCAGCAGTTTGAGGGGGGTGGTAAGCAATCAGCCCCAGCATTTT. Amino acid sequence: CASSLRGVVSNQPQHF. Full variable domain (rest looked up from reference TRBV28 and TRBJ1-5): DVKVTQSSRYLVKRTGEKVFLECVQDMDHENMFWYRQDPGLGLRLIYFSYDVKMKEKGDIPEGYSVSREKKERFSLILESASTNQTSMYLCASSLRGVVSNQPQHFGDGTRLSIL.

This clone has more than one count but fewer than ten. This chain connects TRBV12-3 or TRBV12-4 to TRBJ2-1, with D maybe TRBD2 (5 bases). The CDR3 has 14 amino acids. V was clipped by 5 bases and J by 11 bases, with 19 bases between them. The CDR3 reads CASSPVYSQRKQFF. The DNA for the CDR3 is TGTGCCAGCAGTCCGGTGTACTCCCAGCGGAAGCAGTTCTTC.

This chain links TRBV12-3 or TRBV12-4 with TRBJ2-7; 13 bases fit TRBD2. The CDR3 spans 20 residues. J was trimmed by 2 bases and V by 3 bases; bases with no gene match: 16. The CDR3 nucleotides are TGTGCCAGCAGTTTTGTACACCTAGTACTAGCGGGAGGGAAACCCTACGAGCAGTACTTC. This translates into CASSFVHLVLAGGKPYEQYF.

Many counts were recorded for this clone. This sequence joins TRBV4-2 and TRBJ2-2; a possible D gene is TRBD2 (5 bases). V was pared by 0 bases and J by 4 bases, with 21 bases between. CDR1 and CDR2 (germline): LGHNA, YNFKEQ. CDR3 length: 19 amino acids. The CDR3 here is CASSQEIRDGEKGTGELFF. The CDR3 DNA reads TGTGCCAGCAGCCAAGAGATCCGTGACGGGGAGAAAGGCACCGGGGAGCTGTTTTTT.

This clone was found many times. The chain has TRBV28 and TRBJ2-5; TRBD1 aligns across 7 bases. The CDR3 loop spans 13 amino acids. Per germline, CDR1 MDHEN and CDR2 SYDVKM. Germline trimming cut 8 bases from V and 3 bases from J; bases unmatched to any gene: 6. CDR3 loop: CASVDREEETQYF. CDR3 in DNA: TGTGCCAGCGTCGACAGGGAAGAAGAGACCCAGTACTTC.

This clone was detected many times. The chain recombines TRBV19 with TRBJ1-4, with D unresolved. CDR1 is LNHDA, CDR2 SQIVND, per germline (reference sequence). The CDR3 is 14 amino acids. Trimming took 6 bases from V and 7 from J, leaving 15 bases between them. The DNA of the CDR3 is TGTGCCAGTAGCCCGGGGAGGGAGAGTGAAAAACTGTTTTTT. Amino acid sequence: CASSPGRESEKLFF.

This clone was detected ten times or more. Possible read error: a much larger clone is one base away. The rearrangement links TRBV5-1 to TRBJ1-6, with 7 bases identical to TRBD1. The CDR3 length is 14 residues. Per the germline V gene, CDR1 is SGHRS and CDR2 is YFSETQ. Trimming at V came to 7 bases and at J to 6 bases, leaving 7 bases not matched to a gene. CDR3 in DNA: TGCGCCAGCGGCCCGGGACAGCCTAATTCACCCCTCCACTTT. Protein product: CASGPGQPNSPLHF.

This clone was counted many times. V and J are TRBV28 and TRBJ2-7; tentatively, D is TRBD1 (6 bases). Germline V gene data show CDR1 as MDHEN and CDR2 as SYDVKM. The CDR3 consists of 15 residues. V was cut by 5 bases and J by 0 bases, with 14 bases left in between. DNA of the CDR3: TGTGCCAGCAGTCCAATTCTGGACAGCTCCTACGAGCAGTACTTC. Residues: CASSPILDSSYEQYF.

This clone was picked up many times. Other DNA sequences in the sample encode the same CDR3. The V and J genes are TRBV29-1 and TRBJ2-2, with D perhaps matching TRBD2 (6 bases). CDR1 is SQVTM, CDR2 ANQGSEA, per germline. The CDR3 sequence is 15 residues long. The V and J ends lost 4 bases and 0 bases respectively, with 12 bases between them. The CDR3 coding sequence is TGCAGCGTTGTGGCAGGACTAACGAACACCGGGGAGCTGTTTTTT. It encodes CSVVAGLTNTGELFF.